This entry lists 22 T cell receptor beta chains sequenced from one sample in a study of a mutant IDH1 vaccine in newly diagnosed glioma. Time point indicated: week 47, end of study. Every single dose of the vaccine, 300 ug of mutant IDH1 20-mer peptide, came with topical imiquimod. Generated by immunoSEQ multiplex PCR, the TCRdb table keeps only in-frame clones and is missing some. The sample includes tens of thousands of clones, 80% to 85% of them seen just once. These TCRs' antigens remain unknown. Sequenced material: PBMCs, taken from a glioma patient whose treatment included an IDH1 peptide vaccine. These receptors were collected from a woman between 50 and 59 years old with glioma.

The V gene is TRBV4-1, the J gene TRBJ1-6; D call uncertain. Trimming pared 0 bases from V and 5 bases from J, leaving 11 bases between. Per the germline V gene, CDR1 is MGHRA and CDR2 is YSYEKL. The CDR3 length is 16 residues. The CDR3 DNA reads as TGCGCCAGCAGCCAAGAGCGAGGAGTTCATAATTCACCCCTCCACTTT. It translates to CASSQERGVHNSPLHF.

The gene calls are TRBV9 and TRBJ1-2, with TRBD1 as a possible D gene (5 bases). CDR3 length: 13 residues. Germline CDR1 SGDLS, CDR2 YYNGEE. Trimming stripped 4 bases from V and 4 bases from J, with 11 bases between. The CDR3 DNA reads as TGTGCCAGCAGCCCCAAGGGGCCCTATGGCTACACCTTC. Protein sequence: CASSPKGPYGYTF.

CDR3 region: CAWRQNTEAFF. The DNA for the CDR3 is TGTGCCTGGCGGCAGAACACTGAAGCTTTCTTT. This rearrangement joins TRBV30 to TRBJ1-1; D remains unclear. The germline gives CDR1 GTSNPN, CDR2 SVGIG (reference sequence). V was clipped by 5 bases and J by 1 base, with 5 bases between them. This CDR3 is 11 amino acids long.

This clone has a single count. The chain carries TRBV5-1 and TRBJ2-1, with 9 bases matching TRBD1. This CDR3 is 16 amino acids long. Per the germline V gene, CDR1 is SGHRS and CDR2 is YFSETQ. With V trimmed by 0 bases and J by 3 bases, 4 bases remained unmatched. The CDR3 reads CASSLAAGQGYNEQFF. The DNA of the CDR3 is TGCGCCAGCAGCTTGGCCGCGGGACAGGGCTACAATGAGCAGTTCTTC.

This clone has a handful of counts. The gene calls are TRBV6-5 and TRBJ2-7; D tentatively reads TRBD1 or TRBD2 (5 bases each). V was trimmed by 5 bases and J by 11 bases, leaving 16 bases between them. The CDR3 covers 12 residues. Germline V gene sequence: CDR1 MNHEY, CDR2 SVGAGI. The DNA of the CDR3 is TGTGCCAGCAGTCCCGCGGTGGGGGAAAAGTACTTC. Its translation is CASSPAVGEKYF.

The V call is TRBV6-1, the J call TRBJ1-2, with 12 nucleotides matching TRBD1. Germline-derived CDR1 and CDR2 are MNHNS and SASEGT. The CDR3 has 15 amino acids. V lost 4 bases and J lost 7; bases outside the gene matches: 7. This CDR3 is CASSVPGTGGLGYTF. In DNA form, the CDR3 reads TGTGCCAGCAGTGTTCCCGGGACAGGGGGCCTTGGCTACACCTTC.

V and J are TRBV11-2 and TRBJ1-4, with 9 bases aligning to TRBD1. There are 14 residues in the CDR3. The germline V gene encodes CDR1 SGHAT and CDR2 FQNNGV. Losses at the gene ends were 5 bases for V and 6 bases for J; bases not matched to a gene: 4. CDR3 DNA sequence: TGTGCCAGCAGCCCTCGGGACAGGGATGAAAAACTGTTTTTT. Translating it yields CASSPRDRDEKLFF.

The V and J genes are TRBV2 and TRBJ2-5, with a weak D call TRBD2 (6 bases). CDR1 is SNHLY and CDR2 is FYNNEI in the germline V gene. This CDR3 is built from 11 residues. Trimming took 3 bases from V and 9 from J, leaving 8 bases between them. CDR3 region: CASSEGEAQYF. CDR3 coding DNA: TGTGCCAGCAGTGAGGGGGAGGCCCAGTACTTC.

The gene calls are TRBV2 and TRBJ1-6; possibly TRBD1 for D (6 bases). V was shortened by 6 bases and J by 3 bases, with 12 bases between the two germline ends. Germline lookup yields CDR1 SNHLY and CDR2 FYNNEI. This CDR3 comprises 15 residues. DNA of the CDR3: TGTGCCAGCAGACGGACAGACAGCTATAATTCACCCCTCCACTTT. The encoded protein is CASRRTDSYNSPLHF.

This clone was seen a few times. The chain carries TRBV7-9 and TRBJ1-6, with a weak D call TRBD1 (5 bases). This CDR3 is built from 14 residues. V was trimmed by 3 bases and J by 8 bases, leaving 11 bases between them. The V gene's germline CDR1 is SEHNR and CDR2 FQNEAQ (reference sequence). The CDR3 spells CASSFGARDSPLHF. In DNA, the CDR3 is TGTGCCAGCAGCTTCGGGGCTAGGGATTCACCCCTCCACTTT.

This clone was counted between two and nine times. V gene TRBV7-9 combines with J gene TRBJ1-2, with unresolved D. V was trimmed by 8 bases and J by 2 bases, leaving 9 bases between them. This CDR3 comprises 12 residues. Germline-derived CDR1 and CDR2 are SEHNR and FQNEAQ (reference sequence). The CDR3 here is CASVRGNYGYTF. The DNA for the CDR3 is TGTGCCAGCGTACGAGGCAACTATGGCTACACCTTC.

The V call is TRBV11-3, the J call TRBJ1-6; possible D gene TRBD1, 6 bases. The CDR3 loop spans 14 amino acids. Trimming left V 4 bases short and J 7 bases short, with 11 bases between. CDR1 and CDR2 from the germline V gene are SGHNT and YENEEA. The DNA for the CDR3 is TGTGCCAGCAGCTCCGGACAGTTGAATTCACCCCTCCACTTT. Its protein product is CASSSGQLNSPLHF.

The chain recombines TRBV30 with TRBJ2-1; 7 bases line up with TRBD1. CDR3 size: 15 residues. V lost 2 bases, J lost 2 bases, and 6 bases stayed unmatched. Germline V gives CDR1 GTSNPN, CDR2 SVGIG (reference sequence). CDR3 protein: CAWSPDRLTYNEQFF. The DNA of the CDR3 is TGTGCCTGGAGTCCGGACAGGCTCACCTACAATGAGCAGTTCTTC.

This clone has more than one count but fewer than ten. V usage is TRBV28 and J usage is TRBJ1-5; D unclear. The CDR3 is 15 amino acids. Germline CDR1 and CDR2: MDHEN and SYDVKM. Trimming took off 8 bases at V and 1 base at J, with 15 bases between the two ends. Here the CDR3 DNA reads TGTGCCAGCCGGTGGAGGGAGATGAGCAATCAGCCCCAGCATTTT. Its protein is CASRWREMSNQPQHF.

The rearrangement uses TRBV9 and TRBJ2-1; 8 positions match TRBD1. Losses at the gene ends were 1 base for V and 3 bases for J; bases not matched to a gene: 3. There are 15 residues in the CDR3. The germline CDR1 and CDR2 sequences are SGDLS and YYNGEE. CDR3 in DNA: TGTGCCAGCAGCGTACAAGGGACAGGCTACAATGAGCAGTTCTTC. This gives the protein CASSVQGTGYNEQFF.

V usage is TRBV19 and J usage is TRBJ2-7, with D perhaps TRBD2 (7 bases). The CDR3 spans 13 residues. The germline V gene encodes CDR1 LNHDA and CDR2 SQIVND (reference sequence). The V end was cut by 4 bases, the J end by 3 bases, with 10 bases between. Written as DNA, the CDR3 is TGTGCCAGTAGTAGCGGGGGCCGCTACGAGCAGTACTTC. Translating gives CASSSGGRYEQYF. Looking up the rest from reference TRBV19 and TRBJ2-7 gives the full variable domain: DGGITQSPKYLFRKEGQNVTLSCEQNLNHDAMYWYRQDPGQGLRLIYYSQIVNDFQKGDIAEGYSVSREKKESFPLTVTSAQKNPTAFYLCASSSGGRYEQYFGPGTRLTVT.

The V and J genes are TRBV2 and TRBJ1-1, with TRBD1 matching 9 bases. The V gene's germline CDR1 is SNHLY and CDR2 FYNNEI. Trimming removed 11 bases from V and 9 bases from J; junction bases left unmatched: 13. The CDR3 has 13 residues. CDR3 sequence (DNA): TGTGCCGGAGGGCTGGGACAGGGTCGTCAAGCTTTCTTT. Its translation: CAGGLGQGRQAFF.

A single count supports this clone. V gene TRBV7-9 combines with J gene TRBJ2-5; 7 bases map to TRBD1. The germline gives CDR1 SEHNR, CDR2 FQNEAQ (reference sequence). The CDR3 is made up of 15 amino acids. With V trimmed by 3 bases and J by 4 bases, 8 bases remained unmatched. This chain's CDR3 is CASSLRGQVLETQYF. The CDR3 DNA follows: TGTGCCAGCAGCTTGCGTGGACAGGTATTAGAGACCCAGTACTTC.

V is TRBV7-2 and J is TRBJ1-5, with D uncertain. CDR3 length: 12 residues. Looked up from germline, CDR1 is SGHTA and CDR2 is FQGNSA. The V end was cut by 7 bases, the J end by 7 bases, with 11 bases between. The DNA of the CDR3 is TGTGCCAGCAATCACTTAGGGCAGCCCCAGCATTTT. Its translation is CASNHLGQPQHF.

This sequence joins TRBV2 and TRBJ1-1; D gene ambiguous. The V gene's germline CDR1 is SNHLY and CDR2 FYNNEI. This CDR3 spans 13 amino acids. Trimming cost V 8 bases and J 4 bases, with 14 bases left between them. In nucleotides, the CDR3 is TGTGCCAGCCGGAAAAATCTAGGCACTGAAGCTTTCTTT. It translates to CASRKNLGTEAFF. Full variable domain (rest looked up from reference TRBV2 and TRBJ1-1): EPEVTQTPSHQVTQMGQEVILRCVPISNHLYFYWYRQILGQKVEFLVSFYNNEISEKSEIFDDQFSVERPDGSNFTLKIRSTKLEDSAMYFCASRKNLGTEAFFGQGTRLTVV.

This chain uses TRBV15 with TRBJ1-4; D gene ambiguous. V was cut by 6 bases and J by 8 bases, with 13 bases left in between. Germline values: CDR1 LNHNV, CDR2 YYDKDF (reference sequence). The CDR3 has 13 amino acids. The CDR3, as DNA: TGTGCCACCAGGGCGGGGTGGGAAGAAAAACTGTTTTTT. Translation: CATRAGWEEKLFF.

The CDR3 DNA reads as TGTGCCAGCAGCTTGGTTGCCCCTGGGGCGGCCCTCCACTTT. Protein: CASSLVAPGAALHF. V usage is TRBV5-6 and J usage is TRBJ1-6; possible D gene TRBD1, 5 bases. The germline V gene has CDR1 SGHDT and CDR2 YYEEEE. The CDR3 sequence is 14 residues long. The ends were cut back, 0 bases at V and 14 bases at J, with 15 bases in the middle.